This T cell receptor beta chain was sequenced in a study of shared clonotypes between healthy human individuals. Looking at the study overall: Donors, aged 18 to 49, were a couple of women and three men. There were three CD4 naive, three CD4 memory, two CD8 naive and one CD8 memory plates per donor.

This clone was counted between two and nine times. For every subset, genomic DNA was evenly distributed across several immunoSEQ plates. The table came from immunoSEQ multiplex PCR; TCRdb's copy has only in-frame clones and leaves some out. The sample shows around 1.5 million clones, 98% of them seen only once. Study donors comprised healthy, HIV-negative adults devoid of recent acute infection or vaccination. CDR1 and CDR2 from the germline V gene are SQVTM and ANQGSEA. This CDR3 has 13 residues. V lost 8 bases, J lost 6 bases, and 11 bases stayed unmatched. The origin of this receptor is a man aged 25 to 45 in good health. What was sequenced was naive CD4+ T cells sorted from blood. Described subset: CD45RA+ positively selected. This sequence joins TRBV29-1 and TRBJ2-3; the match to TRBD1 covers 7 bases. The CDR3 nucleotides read TGCAGCCTCAAGACAGGGCCTGGGGATACGCAGTATTTT. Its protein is CSLKTGPGDTQYF.